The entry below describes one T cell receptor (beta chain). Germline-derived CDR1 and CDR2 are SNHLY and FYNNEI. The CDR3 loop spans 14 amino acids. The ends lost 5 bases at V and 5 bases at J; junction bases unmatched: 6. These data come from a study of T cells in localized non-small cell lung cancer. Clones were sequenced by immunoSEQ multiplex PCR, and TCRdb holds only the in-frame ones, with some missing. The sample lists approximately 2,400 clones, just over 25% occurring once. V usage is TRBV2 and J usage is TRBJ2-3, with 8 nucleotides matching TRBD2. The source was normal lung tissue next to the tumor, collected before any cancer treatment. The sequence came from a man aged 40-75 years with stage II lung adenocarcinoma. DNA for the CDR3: TGTGCCAGCAGTTGGCGGGGGGCTAGAGATACGCAGTATTTT. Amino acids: CASSWRGARDTQYF.